This TCR beta chain was documented in a study of T-cell memory formation after mild COVID-19. Study-level results: CD4+ bias marked clones expanding day 15 to 37, unlike balanced contracting clones. Mainly CM and EM harbored the contracting CD4+ clones; mainly EMRA harbored the CD8+ ones.

5'RACE with constant-segment primers yielded barcoded, UMI-tagged TCR alpha and TCR beta cDNA libraries. Each CDR3 protein gets one entry after TCRdb re-called the 5' RACE reads with MiXCR. Of 400,000 or so distinct CDR3 sequences detected, around 20% appear once; the ten largest clones hold around 12%. This clonotype was found a few times. Its target is not known. The V gene lost 0 bases and the J gene lost 9 bases, with 10 bases spanning the gap. Germline lookup yields CDR1 SGDLS and CDR2 YYNGEE. The CDR3 is 13 residues long. The chain combines TRBV9 with TRBJ2-4, with D possibly called TRBD1 or TRBD2 (5 bases each). The sequencing input was PBMCs or a T cell subset sorted from them (not recorded which). This TCR was recovered from an adult woman who had mild COVID-19 (a few samples of this study predate the infection). Cell type and time point are not known. The CDR3 nucleotides are TGTGCCAGCAGCGTAGGCCAGGGACGCATTCAGTACTTC. Translating it yields CASSVGQGRIQYF.